What follows are 20 T cell receptor beta chains derived from one specimen sequenced in a study of shared clonotypes between healthy human individuals. The table came from immunoSEQ multiplex PCR; TCRdb's copy has only in-frame clones and leaves some out. The table lists more than 400,000 clones, 96% of them singletons, with about 0.057% in the top ten. Sequencing used naive CD4+ T cells sorted from blood. As for subset: CD45RA+ positively selected. The source of these receptors is a woman in her twenties or thirties in good health.

The CDR3 loop is CASSTGRSSYNEQFF. Written as DNA, the CDR3 is TGCGCCAGCAGCACCGGACGGAGCTCCTACAATGAGCAGTTCTTC. The rearrangement links TRBV5-1 to TRBJ2-1; no reliable D call. Germline CDR1 reads SGHRS; CDR2 reads YFSETQ. V lost 4 bases and J 0 bases, leaving 11 bases between the germline ends. The CDR3 is 15 residues long.

V gene TRBV28 combines with J gene TRBJ1-1; D ambiguous. The CDR3 contains 13 residues. The germline gives CDR1 MDHEN, CDR2 SYDVKM. V was shortened by 7 bases and J by 1 base, with 10 bases between the two germline ends. In DNA, the CDR3 is TGTGCCAGCAAGGCAGGACCGAACACTGAAGCTTTCTTT. This encodes CASKAGPNTEAFF.

The chain is built from TRBV9 and TRBJ2-3; the D gene is possibly TRBD2 (5 bases). Germline assignment: CDR1 SGDLS and CDR2 YYNGEE. The CDR3 has 15 amino acids. The V gene lost 2 bases and the J gene lost 0 bases, with 10 bases spanning the gap. CDR3 DNA: TGTGCCAGCAGCGTGGACTCGCAAAGCACAGATACGCAGTATTTT. It encodes CASSVDSQSTDTQYF.

J is TRBJ2-7 and V is TRBV5-4, with D perhaps matching TRBD1 or TRBD2 (5 bases each). V was cut by 4 bases and J by 0 bases, with 11 bases left in between. Germline lookup yields CDR1 SGHNT and CDR2 YYREEE (reference sequence). The CDR3 totals 14 residues. Written as DNA, the CDR3 is TGTGCCAGCAGCGTCGGGACGGCCTCCTACGAGCAGTACTTC. Translating gives CASSVGTASYEQYF.

The genes are TRBV27 and TRBJ2-2; 9 bases match TRBD1. The CDR3 loop spans 17 amino acids. J lost 2 bases, V lost 7 bases, and 11 bases had no gene match. Germline V gene data show CDR1 as MNHEY and CDR2 as SMNVEV (reference sequence). The DNA of the CDR3 is TGTGCCAGCAACAAACAGGGGGCGACCTTTAACACCGGGGAGCTGTTTTTT. Amino acid sequence: CASNKQGATFNTGELFF.

The chain links TRBV11-2 to TRBJ1-5, with 7 bases aligning to TRBD1. The CDR3 covers 17 residues. The germline V gene has CDR1 SGHAT and CDR2 FQNNGV. Trimming removed 4 bases from V and 0 bases from J; junction bases left unmatched: 9. The CDR3 sequence: CASSSPAGTASNQPQHF. CDR3 nucleotide sequence: TGTGCCAGCAGCTCGCCCGCCGGGACAGCTAGCAATCAGCCCCAGCATTTT.

J is TRBJ2-2 and V is TRBV5-4, with 7 nucleotides matching TRBD1. Trimming cost V 0 bases and J 5 bases; bases outside gene matches: 4. This CDR3 comprises 15 residues. CDR1 and CDR2 (germline): SGHNT, YYREEE (reference sequence). The CDR3 protein is CASSLGGQVTGELFF. In DNA form, the CDR3 reads TGTGCCAGCAGCTTGGGCGGACAGGTGACCGGGGAGCTGTTTTTT. The full variable domain, rest sourced from reference TRBV5-4 and TRBJ2-2, is ETGVTQSPTHLIKTRGQQVTLRCSSQSGHNTVSWYQQALGQGPQFIFQYYREEENGRGNFPPRFSGLQFPNYSSELNVNALELDDSALYLCASSLGGQVTGELFFGEGSRLTVL.

The rearrangement links TRBV11-3 to TRBJ2-2; TRBD1 matches at 8 bases. Germline V gene data show CDR1 as SGHNT and CDR2 as YENEEA. Trimming cost V 5 bases and J 2 bases; bases outside gene matches: 4. The CDR3 contains 15 residues. CDR3: CASSRGQANTGELFF. In DNA form, the CDR3 reads TGTGCCAGCAGCCGGGGACAGGCCAACACCGGGGAGCTGTTTTTT.

This rearrangement joins TRBV7-8 to TRBJ1-5; D gene uncertain. V lost 0 bases and J 7 bases, leaving 25 bases between the germline ends. This CDR3 spans 19 amino acids. Germline V CDR1 and CDR2: SGHVS, FQNEAQ. The CDR3 coding sequence is TGTGCCAGCAGCTTAGCGCGTAGAGGGCGGGTGATTCTCAAACAGCCCCAGCATTTT. Residues: CASSLARRGRVILKQPQHF.

The V and J genes are TRBV28 and TRBJ2-1; 11 bases agree with TRBD2. Germline V gene data show CDR1 as MDHEN and CDR2 as SYDVKM. Germline trimming cut 6 bases from V and 6 bases from J; bases unmatched to any gene: 10. This CDR3 region has 16 residues. Written as DNA, the CDR3 is TGTGCCAGCAGCACTCCCCTAGCGGGAGGAGGCAATGAGCAGTTCTTC. Its protein product is CASSTPLAGGGNEQFF. The whole variable domain, filled in from reference TRBV28 and TRBJ2-1, reads DVKVTQSSRYLVKRTGEKVFLECVQDMDHENMFWYRQDPGLGLRLIYFSYDVKMKEKGDIPEGYSVSREKKERFSLILESASTNQTSMYLCASSTPLAGGGNEQFFGPGTRLTVL.

This clone has a single count. The rearrangement uses TRBV27 and TRBJ2-7, with D perhaps TRBD1 or TRBD2 (5 bases each). Per germline, CDR1 MNHEY and CDR2 SMNVEV (reference sequence). The CDR3 spans 14 residues. Trimming took off 7 bases at V and 1 base at J, with 14 bases between the two ends. CDR3 nucleotides: TGTGCCAGCATCCCGGGGCAGGGATCCTACGAGCAGTACTTC. This codes for CASIPGQGSYEQYF.

This chain links TRBV11-2 with TRBJ2-1; no reliable D call. The CDR3 sequence is 14 residues long. V gave up 4 bases and J gave up 7 bases, with 14 bases separating them. Per germline, CDR1 SGHAT and CDR2 FQNNGV. The CDR3 reads CASSSGLYGNEQFF. CDR3 nucleotides: TGTGCCAGCAGCTCGGGCCTCTATGGAAATGAGCAGTTCTTC.

The chain carries TRBV6-6 and TRBJ2-4, with D uncertain. V lost 0 bases and J 0 bases, leaving 9 bases between the germline ends. The CDR3 has 16 residues. CDR1 and CDR2 from the germline V gene are MNHNY and SVGAGI (reference sequence). The CDR3 DNA is TGTGCCAGCAGTTACTCATACAGATCAGCCAAAAACATTCAGTACTTC. Translation: CASSYSYRSAKNIQYF.

The rearrangement joins TRBV7-2 to TRBJ2-3, with D uncertain. The CDR3 has 14 amino acids. Trimming cost V 5 bases and J 4 bases, with 13 bases left between them. Germline V gene sequence: CDR1 SGHTA, CDR2 FQGNSA. CDR3: CASSPVRDADTQYF. The CDR3 nucleotides are TGTGCCAGCAGCCCGGTGAGAGACGCAGATACGCAGTATTTT.

The genes are TRBV11-2 and TRBJ2-3; 8 bases are a match to TRBD2. Trimming took 0 bases from V and 7 from J; bases not matched to a gene: 9. Germline V lookup: CDR1 SGHAT, CDR2 FQNNGV. This CDR3 is 16 amino acids long. The CDR3 nucleotides are TGTGCCAGCAGCTTAGACGTCCGGGAGGGCCGATATACGCAGTATTTT. The encoded protein is CASSLDVREGRYTQYF.

V and J are TRBV18 and TRBJ1-5; no clear D. This CDR3 is 14 amino acids long. The V end lost 9 bases, the J end lost 0 bases, and 12 bases lay between the germline ends. Germline V gives CDR1 KGHSH, CDR2 LQKENI. CDR3 amino acids: CASSDSFSNQPQHF. The CDR3 region has the DNA TGTGCCAGTTCTGACTCCTTTAGCAATCAGCCCCAGCATTTT.

This chain's CDR3 is CASTLGGLAGQETQYF. The CDR3 nucleotides read TGTGCCAGCACCCTGGGGGGACTAGCGGGACAAGAGACCCAGTACTTC. The chain carries TRBV28 and TRBJ2-5, with 13 bases that match TRBD2. The V and J ends lost 7 bases and 2 bases, in that order; junction bases with no gene match: 7. The CDR3 runs to 16 residues. Per the germline V gene, CDR1 is MDHEN and CDR2 is SYDVKM.

The chain is built from TRBV28 and TRBJ1-5; a possible D gene is TRBD1 (5 bases). Germline lookup yields CDR1 MDHEN and CDR2 SYDVKM. The CDR3 totals 12 residues. The germline V and J ends were trimmed by 7 bases and 7 bases, with 11 bases remaining between them. The CDR3 region has the DNA TGTGCCAGCACACCAGGGTGGCAGCCCCAGCATTTT. It is translated as CASTPGWQPQHF.

The CDR3 nucleotides are TGTGCCAGCAGTTTATGGGCGACTAGCGGGAGGTTTAGCCCCTACGAGCAGTACTTC. Translated, it gives CASSLWATSGRFSPYEQYF. The rearrangement links TRBV28 to TRBJ2-5; 13 bases agree with TRBD2. The last part of the DNA fits TRBJ2-7 better; the J call may be wrong. Per germline, CDR1 MDHEN and CDR2 SYDVKM. The CDR3 sequence is 19 residues long.

The chain combines TRBV18 with TRBJ1-1; D remains unclear. The CDR3 has 14 amino acids. Deletions cut 0 bases from V and 3 bases from J, with 8 bases between. Germline assignment: CDR1 KGHSH and CDR2 LQKENI. In nucleotides, the CDR3 is TGTGCCAGCTCACCACCAACTGGGGACACTGAAGCTTTCTTT. This codes for CASSPPTGDTEAFF. Combining the CDR3 with reference TRBV18 and TRBJ1-1 gives the whole variable domain NAGVMQNPRHLVRRRGQEARLRCSPMKGHSHVYWYRQLPEEGLKFMVYLQKENIIDESGMPKERFSAEFPKEGPSILRIQQVVRGDSAAYFCASSPPTGDTEAFFGQGTRLTVV.